This TCR beta chain was sequenced for a study of T-cell reconstitution after alpha-beta-depleted transplantation in children. Study-level points and caveats: Several hundred rapidly expanded clones from non-depleted graft cells reportedly supplied alpha-beta T cells about two months post-transplant. By one year post-transplant, T-cell counts and diversity largely arose from T cells that were newly produced.

Concerning this clonotype: The antigen remains undetermined.

The CDR3 has 16 residues. J gave up 4 bases and V 3 bases, and 7 bases lay outside the gene matches. Unique molecular identifiers featured in how the TCRbeta library was prepared. TCRdb passed the PCR reads through MiXCR, listing each CDR3 protein once. The sample has about 610,000 distinct CDR3 sequences; 25% to 30% are singletons. The gene calls are TRBV12-3 or TRBV12-4 and TRBJ2-2, with TRBD2 identical over 8 bases. The material was PBMCs, obtained before TCRalphabeta/CD19-depleted stem cell transplant. The receptor's source is a boy in the first two years of life with Wiskott-Aldrich syndrome, due to receive a stem cell transplant. CDR3 nucleotides: TGTGCCAGCAGTTTTATACCGGGAGGGATCACCGGGGAGCTGTTTTTT. Amino acid sequence: CASSFIPGGITGELFF.